This T cell receptor beta chain is drawn from a study of T-cell reconstitution after alpha-beta-depleted transplantation in children. Study-level findings and limits: Newly produced T cells mostly accounted for T-cell counts and diversity one year post-transplant.

This clonotype appeared many times. Its antigen remains unknown. The CDR3 sequence is 21 residues long. V lost 5 bases to trimming and J lost 1 base; unmatched junction nucleotides: 23. Per the germline V gene, CDR1 is SGHRS and CDR2 is YFSETQ. Unique molecular identifiers were incorporated into the prepared TCRbeta library. TCRdb recomputed calls from the PCR reads with MiXCR, one row per CDR3 protein. The sample lists 600,000 to 800,000 distinct CDR3 sequences; 13% were seen once. The rearrangement joins TRBV5-1 to TRBJ2-2, with 7 bases lining up with TRBD2. The sample consisted of PBMCs, taken before TCRalphabeta/CD19-depleted stem cell transplant. The origin of this receptor is a girl aged 2 to 9 with congenital amegakaryocytic thrombocytopenia, due to receive a stem cell transplant. The CDR3 DNA follows: TGCGCCAGCAGGCGAAAAAGGAGCGGGAAATCCCCCCGGGGGAACACCGGGGAGCTGTTTTTT. Protein sequence: CASRRKRSGKSPRGNTGELFF.